This TCR beta chain emerged from a study of early T cells in non-severe SARS-CoV-2 infection. V dropped 4 bases and J dropped 4 bases, with 24 bases sitting between them. CDR1 is SGHRS, CDR2 YFSETQ, per germline. The CDR3 runs to 18 residues. TCRdb reanalysed the 5' RACE reads using MiXCR and keeps one entry per CDR3 protein. The profile shows more than 85,000 distinct CDR3 sequences, around 12% of them singletons. This clonotype came up a few times. The V and J genes are TRBV5-1 and TRBJ2-1; D remains unclear. Here the sequenced sample was whole blood, taken at baseline. This TCR was recovered from an adult who was a healthcare worker with PCR-confirmed SARS-CoV-2 infection or an uninfected control (not recorded which). In nucleotides, the CDR3 is TGCGCCAGCAGCCCCAGCGAACGTTCTTTTCGTTCGTACAATGAGCAGTTCTTC. Amino acids: CASSPSERSFRSYNEQFF. Combining the CDR3 with reference TRBV5-1 and TRBJ2-1 gives the whole variable domain KAGVTQTPRYLIKTRGQQVTLSCSPISGHRSVSWYQQTPGQGLQFLFEYFSETQRNKGNFPGRFSGRQFSNSRSEMNVSTLELGDSALYLCASSPSERSFRSYNEQFFGPGTRLTVL.